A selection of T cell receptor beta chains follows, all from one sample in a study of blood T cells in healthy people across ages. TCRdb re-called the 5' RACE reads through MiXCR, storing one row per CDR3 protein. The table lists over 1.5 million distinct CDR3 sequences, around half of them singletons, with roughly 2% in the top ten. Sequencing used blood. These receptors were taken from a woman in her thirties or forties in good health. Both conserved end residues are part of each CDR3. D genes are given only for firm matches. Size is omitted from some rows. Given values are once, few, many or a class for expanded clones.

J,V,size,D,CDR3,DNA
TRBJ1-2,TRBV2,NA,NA,CATTGTDGYTF,TGTGCCACCACGGGGACGGATGGCTACACCTTC
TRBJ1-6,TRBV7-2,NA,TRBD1,CASSPENRGAYNSPLHF,TGTGCCAGCAGCCCGGAAAACAGGGGAGCCTATAATTCACCCCTCCACTTT
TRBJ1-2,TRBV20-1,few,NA,CSALIIGTNYGYTF,TGCAGTGCCCTGATTATTGGCACAAACTATGGCTACACCTTC
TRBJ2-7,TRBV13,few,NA,CASSLPGDSYEQYF,TGTGCCAGCAGCTTACCCGGGGACTCCTACGAGCAGTACTTC
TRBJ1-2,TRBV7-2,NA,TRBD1,CASSSAGTGKSYGYTF,TGTGCCAGCAGCTCCGCGGGGACAGGGAAAAGCTATGGCTACACCTTC
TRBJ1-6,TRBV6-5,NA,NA,CASSYGDITPSSYNSPLHF,TGTGCCAGCAGTTACGGGGACATAACCCCCAGCTCCTATAATTCACCCCTCCACTTT
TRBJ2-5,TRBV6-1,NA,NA,CASESRVYQETQYF,TGTGCCAGTGAATCCAGGGTGTACCAAGAGACCCAGTACTTC
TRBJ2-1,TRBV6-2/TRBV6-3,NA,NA,CASSFSSSTDSCNEQFF,TGTGCCAGCAGTTTTTCCTCTTCGACAGATAGCTGCAATGAGCAGTTCTTC
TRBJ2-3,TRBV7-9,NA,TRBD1,CASSSWTGLSTDTQYF,TGTGCCAGCAGCTCCTGGACAGGACTTAGCACAGATACGCAGTATTTT
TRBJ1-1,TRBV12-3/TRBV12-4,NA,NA,CASSFGKAFF,TGTGCCAGCAGTTTTGGAAAAGCTTTCTTT
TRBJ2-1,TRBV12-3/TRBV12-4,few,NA,CASSLIGGYNEQFF,TGTGCCAGCAGTTTGATCGGGGGTTACAATGAGCAGTTCTTC
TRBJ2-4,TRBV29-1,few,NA,CSVEGGSVGKNIQYF,TGCAGCGTTGAAGGGGGTTCCGTGGGAAAAAACATTCAGTACTTC
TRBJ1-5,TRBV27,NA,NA,CASSSNYKAYSNQPQHF,TGTGCCAGCAGTTCGAACTACAAGGCCTATAGCAATCAGCCCCAGCATTTT
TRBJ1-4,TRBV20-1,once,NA,CSARPDGRNEKLFF,TGCAGTGCTAGACCGGACGGACGAAATGAAAAACTGTTTTTT
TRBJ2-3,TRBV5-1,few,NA,CASSLFLASTDTQYF,TGCGCCAGCAGCTTGTTCCTAGCGAGCACAGATACGCAGTATTTT
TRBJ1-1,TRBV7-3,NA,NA,CASSSGDRMSTEAFF,TGTGCCAGCAGCTCAGGAGACAGGATGAGCACTGAAGCTTTCTTT
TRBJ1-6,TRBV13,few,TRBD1,CASSFSTGAYNSPLHF,TGTGCCAGCAGCTTTTCGACAGGGGCCTATAATTCACCCCTCCACTTT
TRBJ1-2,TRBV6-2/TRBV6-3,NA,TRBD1,CASRPFRDRTDGYTF,TGTGCCAGCAGGCCATTCCGGGACAGGACGGATGGCTACACCTTC
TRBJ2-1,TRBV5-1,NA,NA,CASSPTGGHEQFF,TGCGCCAGCAGCCCTACAGGTGGGCACGAGCAGTTCTTC
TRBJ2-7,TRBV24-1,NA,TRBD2,CATSDRTRNEQYF,TGTGCCACCAGTGACCGGACTAGGAATGAGCAGTACTTC
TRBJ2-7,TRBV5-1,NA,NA,CASSLGRVEGEQYF,TGCGCCAGCAGCTTAGGCCGGGTGGAGGGCGAGCAGTACTTC
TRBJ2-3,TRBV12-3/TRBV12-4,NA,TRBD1,CASSFKSDRESDTQYF,TGTGCCAGCAGTTTTAAAAGTGACAGGGAGTCAGATACGCAGTATTTT
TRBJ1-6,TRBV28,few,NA,CASKGVIYNSPLHF,TGTGCCAGCAAAGGGGTTATCTATAATTCACCCCTCCACTTT
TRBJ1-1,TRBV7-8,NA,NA,CASTPRTQASSTEAFF,TGTGCCAGCACCCCCCGCACTCAGGCCTCGAGCACTGAAGCTTTCTTT
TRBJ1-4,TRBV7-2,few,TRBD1,CASSSGQGENEKLFF,TGTGCCAGCAGCTCCGGACAGGGAGAGAACGAAAAACTGTTTTTT
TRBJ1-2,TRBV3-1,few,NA,CASSQDLRTANYGYTF,TGTGCCAGCAGCCAAGATTTACGGACCGCGAACTATGGCTACACCTTC
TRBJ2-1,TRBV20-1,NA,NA,CSARRGANGQQFF,TGCAGTGCTAGACGGGGGGCTAACGGTCAGCAGTTCTTC
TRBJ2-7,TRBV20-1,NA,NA,CSVLGVGYEQYF,TGCAGTGTTCTGGGGGTCGGCTACGAGCAGTACTTC
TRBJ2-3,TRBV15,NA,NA,CATSRDYPEASGTDTQYF,TGTGCCACCAGCAGAGATTACCCGGAAGCCTCTGGCACAGATACGCAGTATTTT
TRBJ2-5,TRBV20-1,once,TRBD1,CSAISLLGQGDQETQYF,TGCAGTGCTATTTCACTCCTTGGACAGGGCGACCAAGAGACCCAGTACTTC
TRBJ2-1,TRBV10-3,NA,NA,CAISDSGGGDEQFF,TGTGCCATCAGTGACTCAGGGGGGGGCGATGAGCAGTTCTTC
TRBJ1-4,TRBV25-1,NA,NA,CASSTSTSATNEKLFF,TGTGCCAGCAGCACCTCTACGTCCGCAACTAATGAAAAACTGTTTTTT
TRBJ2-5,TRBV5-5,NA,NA,CASSLESGGTQYF,TGTGCCAGCAGCTTGGAATCTGGCGGGACGCAGTACTTC
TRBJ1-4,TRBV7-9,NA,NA,CASSSKPDRTFNEKLFF,TGTGCCAGCAGCTCGAAACCAGACAGAACCTTTAATGAAAAACTGTTTTTT
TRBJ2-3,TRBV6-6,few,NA,CASSLEGVSDTQYF,TGTGCCAGCAGCTTGGAAGGGGTGTCAGATACGCAGTATTTT
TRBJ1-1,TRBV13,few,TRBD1,CASSLEGAIDTEAFF,TGTGCCAGCAGCTTGGAGGGGGCGATTGACACTGAAGCTTTCTTT
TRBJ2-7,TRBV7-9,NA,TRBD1,CASNTGGYEQYF,TGTGCCAGCAATACAGGGGGGTACGAGCAGTACTTC
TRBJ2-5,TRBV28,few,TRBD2,CASSFSSGVGETQYF,TGTGCCAGCAGTTTTTCTAGCGGGGTTGGAGAGACCCAGTACTTC
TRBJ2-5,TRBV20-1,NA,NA,CSATIAVFQSATAQYF,TGCAGTGCTACGATTGCGGTTTTTCAGAGCGCCACGGCCCAGTACTTC
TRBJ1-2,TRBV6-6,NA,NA,CASSYSPGGAEYGYTF,TGTGCCAGCAGTTACTCCCCTGGGGGGGCGGAGTATGGCTACACCTTC
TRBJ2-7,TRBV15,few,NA,CATSRDSPGDGNPYEQYF,TGTGCCACCAGCAGAGATTCCCCCGGGGACGGGAACCCCTACGAGCAGTACTTC
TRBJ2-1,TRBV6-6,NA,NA,CASSYGQRREQFF,TGTGCCAGCAGTTACGGACAGAGGCGTGAGCAGTTCTTC
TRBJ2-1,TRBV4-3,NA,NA,CASSQGGGLTSEQFF,TGCGCCAGCAGCCAAGGAGGGGGTTTGACTAGTGAGCAGTTCTTC
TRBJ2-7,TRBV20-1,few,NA,CSASAIRDTTYEQYF,TGCAGTGCTAGCGCTATCCGGGACACCACCTACGAGCAGTACTTC
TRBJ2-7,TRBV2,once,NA,CASSVGGESYEQYF,TGTGCCAGCAGTGTAGGAGGGGAGAGCTACGAGCAGTACTTC
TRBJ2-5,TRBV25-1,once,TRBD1,CASSEYGGQGYNEQYF,TGTGCCAGCAGTGAATACGGTGGACAGGGCTACAATGAGCAGTACTTC
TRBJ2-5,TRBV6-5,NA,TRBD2,CASSFSGGSYNEQYF,TGTGCCAGCAGTTTTAGCGGGGGCTCCTACAATGAGCAGTACTTC
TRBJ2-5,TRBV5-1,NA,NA,CASSLVPLENLGTQYF,TGCGCCAGCAGCTTGGTCCCCCTGGAAAATCTGGGGACCCAGTACTTC
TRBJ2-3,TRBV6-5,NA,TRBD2,CASTERGSTDTQYF,TGTGCCAGCACCGAGCGGGGAAGCACAGATACGCAGTATTTT
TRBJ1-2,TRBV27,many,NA,CASSRNNYGYTF,TGTGCCAGCAGTCGGAATAACTATGGCTACACCTTC
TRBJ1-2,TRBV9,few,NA,CASSTYLSDGYTF,TGTGCCAGCAGCACTTACCTCTCAGACGGCTACACCTTC
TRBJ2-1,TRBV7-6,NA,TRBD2,CASKALAGGQNEQFF,TGTGCCAGCAAAGCACTAGCGGGGGGGCAGAATGAGCAGTTCTTC
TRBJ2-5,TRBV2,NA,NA,CASSGRGGPQGETQYF,TGTGCCAGCAGTGGGCGAGGGGGGCCTCAGGGAGAGACCCAGTACTTC
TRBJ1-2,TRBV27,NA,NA,CATWGRHGYTF,TGTGCCACGTGGGGGCGGCATGGCTACACCTTC
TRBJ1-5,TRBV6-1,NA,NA,CASSPGGGPQPQHF,TGTGCCAGCAGCCCTGGGGGGGGACCCCAGCCCCAGCATTTT